This T cell receptor beta chain was identified in a study of blood T cell repertoires in COVID-19. The wider study: There were acute and convalescent COVID-19 samples, and they came from the United States, Italy and Spain. In each case, the material was cDNA or gDNA derived from T cells, B-cell-depleted T cells, or PBMCs.

Assignments of participants to cohorts depended upon their own reported clinical history. As processed by the authors: Amplification with reference gene primers provided the estimates of nucleated cell counts. Sequencing used immunoSEQ multiplex PCR; TCRdb keeps in-frame clones, though not all of them. V, J and clone size were drawn from that table, and D and trimming were deduced from the DNA. The sample records about 240,000 clones, about 91% being singletons. The sequence derives from a young woman with acute COVID-19. What was sequenced was PBMCs or T cells enriched from blood (not recorded which).

The CDR3 bases are TGTGCCACCAGCAGAGATCTAGCGGGGGGTGGAGAGACCCAGTACTTC. Its translation is CATSRDLAGGGETQYF. This rearrangement joins TRBV15 to TRBJ2-5, with 11 bases matching TRBD2. Trimming took 0 bases from V and 4 from J; bases not matched to a gene: 4. The CDR3 consists of 16 residues. The germline CDR1 and CDR2 sequences are LNHNV and YYDKDF (reference sequence). The whole variable domain, filled in from reference TRBV15 and TRBJ2-5, reads DAMVIQNPRYQVTQFGKPVTLSCSQTLNHNVMYWYQQKSSQAPKLLFHYYDKDFNNEADTPDNFQSRRPNTSFCFLDIRSPGLGDTAMYLCATSRDLAGGGETQYFGPGTRLLVL.